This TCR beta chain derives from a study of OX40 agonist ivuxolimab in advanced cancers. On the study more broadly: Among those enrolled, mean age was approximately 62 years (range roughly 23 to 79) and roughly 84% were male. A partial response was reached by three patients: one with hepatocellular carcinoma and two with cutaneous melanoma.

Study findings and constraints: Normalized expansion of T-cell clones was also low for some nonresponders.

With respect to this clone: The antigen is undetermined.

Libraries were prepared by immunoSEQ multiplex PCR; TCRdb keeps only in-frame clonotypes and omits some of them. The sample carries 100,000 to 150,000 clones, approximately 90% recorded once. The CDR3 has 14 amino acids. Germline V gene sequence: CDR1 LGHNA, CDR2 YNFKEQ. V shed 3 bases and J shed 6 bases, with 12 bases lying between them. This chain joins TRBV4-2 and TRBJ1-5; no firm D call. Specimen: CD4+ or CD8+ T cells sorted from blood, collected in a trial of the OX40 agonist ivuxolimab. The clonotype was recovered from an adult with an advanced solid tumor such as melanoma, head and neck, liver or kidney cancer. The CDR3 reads CASSQALIGQPQHF. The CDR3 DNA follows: TGTGCCAGCAGCCAGGCTCTCATAGGTCAGCCCCAGCATTTT.